Listed below are T cell receptor beta chains from one sample, sequenced in a study of blood T cell repertoires in COVID-19. Some clones are missing from TCRdb's copy, which holds only in-frame ones; the method was immunoSEQ multiplex PCR. This table has 150,000 or so clones, around 80% appearing once. The sample consisted of peripheral blood. The receptors derive from a man between 60 and 75 years old with acute or convalescent COVID-19. Each CDR3 is given without its conserved first and last residue. The order of the fields is clone size, D gene, V gene, CDR3 protein. A D gene is named only where the DNA matches it firmly. Part of the rows lack a size; the others show once, few, many or a class for expanded clones.

size: -
D: -
V: TRBV6-5
CDR3: ASRDTGSYEQY

size: few
D: -
V: TRBV29-1
CDR3: SVGGDGYT

size: -
D: -
V: TRBV12-3/TRBV12-4
CDR3: ASQGTQPEAF

size: -
D: TRBD2
V: TRBV7-8
CDR3: ASSPWEGSAKNIQY

size: -
D: TRBD1
V: TRBV7-2
CDR3: ASSLGAGQPVRRVF

size: -
D: -
V: TRBV6-1
CDR3: ASSGSGGLLRGNEQF

size: few
D: -
V: TRBV18
CDR3: ASSPGLQETQY

size: -
D: -
V: TRBV11-1
CDR3: ASSFHSYNSPLH

size: -
D: -
V: TRBV11-3
CDR3: ASSLKRESYEQF

size: once
D: -
V: TRBV6-6
CDR3: ASTGSRLQGNEQF

size: -
D: -
V: TRBV18
CDR3: ASSSRQVEANVLT

size: -
D: -
V: TRBV28
CDR3: ASSIGGSYGYT

size: once
D: TRBD2
V: TRBV6-4
CDR3: ASSDSGREGGDTQY

size: -
D: TRBD1
V: TRBV7-2
CDR3: ASSADRGYEQY

size: -
D: -
V: TRBV6-5
CDR3: ASSPGYSVRGYT

size: -
D: TRBD2
V: TRBV19
CDR3: ASSIRASGSIDTQY

size: -
D: TRBD1
V: TRBV18
CDR3: ASSSDRGNEQY

size: -
D: -
V: TRBV3-1/TRBV3-2
CDR3: ASSPHGSKGTGELF

size: -
D: -
V: TRBV5-1
CDR3: ASRRGDYGYT

size: -
D: TRBD1
V: TRBV5-5
CDR3: ASSFDRGVPYEQY

size: -
D: -
V: TRBV15
CDR3: ATSLGQSNTGELF

size: few
D: TRBD1
V: TRBV6-1
CDR3: ASSELPGQGKG

size: -
D: TRBD2
V: TRBV2
CDR3: ASSAGIAGWEQY

size: -
D: TRBD1
V: TRBV11-3
CDR3: AGKRTGAGNQPQH

size: -
D: TRBD1
V: TRBV3-1/TRBV3-2
CDR3: ASSQGQGAGNTIY

size: -
D: -
V: TRBV10-3
CDR3: ALRAEANSPLH

size: -
D: TRBD2
V: TRBV9
CDR3: ASSAGLAGSTDTQY

size: -
D: TRBD2
V: TRBV6-5
CDR3: ASRSGGASYNEQF

size: -
D: TRBD2
V: TRBV27
CDR3: ASTPWGGHEQY

size: -
D: TRBD1
V: TRBV7-8
CDR3: ASSFEGTGPYEQY

size: -
D: -
V: TRBV20-1
CDR3: SAGGAYEQY

size: -
D: -
V: TRBV6-5
CDR3: ASSYTVNYGYT

size: -
D: -
V: TRBV6-5
CDR3: ASRVGQNTEAF

size: -
D: TRBD1
V: TRBV19
CDR3: ASRRAGGGNQPQH

size: -
D: TRBD1
V: TRBV2
CDR3: ATGQGVGEAF

size: -
D: -
V: TRBV21-1
CDR3: ASSKDGREAPRTQY

size: -
D: TRBD2
V: TRBV29-1
CDR3: SVGKDGGRDRNEQF

size: -
D: TRBD1
V: TRBV5-1
CDR3: ASSPRQGSTGELF

size: -
D: -
V: TRBV19
CDR3: ASGGVSGANVLT

size: -
D: -
V: TRBV4-1
CDR3: ASSQGAADSYEQY

size: few
D: TRBD2
V: TRBV4-2
CDR3: ASSQEPLRRGGRETQY

size: -
D: -
V: TRBV6-2/TRBV6-3
CDR3: ASSNSGTKNTEAF

size: -
D: TRBD1
V: TRBV7-2
CDR3: ASSLEGQGRNYGYT

size: once
D: TRBD1
V: TRBV7-2
CDR3: ASSLGQGITPLH

size: -
D: TRBD1
V: TRBV24-1
CDR3: ATSEGTGGIDGYT

size: few
D: -
V: TRBV28
CDR3: ASSFLPVQGMEKLF

size: -
D: -
V: TRBV5-3
CDR3: ARSFGGEPYEQY

size: once
D: TRBD2
V: TRBV5-1
CDR3: ASSPSGRGSSYEQY

size: few
D: TRBD1
V: TRBV19
CDR3: ASSFGQGSAEAF

size: -
D: TRBD1
V: TRBV19
CDR3: ASSIDTGTASGNTIY